The source of this T cell receptor beta chain is a study of T cell changes during pregnancy in multiple sclerosis. Here immunoSEQ multiplex PCR was the method, and the copy in TCRdb shows in-frame clones only, minus some. In the table there are approximately 70,000 clones, under 95% of which are singletons. The specimen was peripheral blood, collected in the second trimester of pregnancy. The receptor was derived from a female donor in good health, enrolled as a control in a pregnancy study.

The CDR3 spells CASSVTGNQPQHF. The CDR3 coding sequence is TGTGCCAGTAGTGTGACAGGGAATCAGCCCCAGCATTTT. This chain joins TRBV19 and TRBJ1-5, with TRBD1 matching over 7 bases. The CDR3 consists of 13 residues. V lost 5 bases, J lost 4 bases, and 2 bases stayed unmatched. CDR1 LNHDA and CDR2 SQIVND come from the germline V gene (reference sequence).